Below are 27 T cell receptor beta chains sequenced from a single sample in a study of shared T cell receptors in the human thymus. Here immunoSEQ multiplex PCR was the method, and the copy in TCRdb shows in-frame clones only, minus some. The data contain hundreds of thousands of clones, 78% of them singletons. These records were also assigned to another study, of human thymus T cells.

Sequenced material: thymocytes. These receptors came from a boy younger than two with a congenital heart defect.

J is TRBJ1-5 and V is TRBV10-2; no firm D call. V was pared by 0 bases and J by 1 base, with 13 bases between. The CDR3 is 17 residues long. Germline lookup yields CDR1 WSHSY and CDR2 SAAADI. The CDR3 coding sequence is TGCGCCAGCAGTGAGTCAGCGCTCAAGGAAAGCAATCAGCCCCAGCATTTT. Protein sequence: CASSESALKESNQPQHF.

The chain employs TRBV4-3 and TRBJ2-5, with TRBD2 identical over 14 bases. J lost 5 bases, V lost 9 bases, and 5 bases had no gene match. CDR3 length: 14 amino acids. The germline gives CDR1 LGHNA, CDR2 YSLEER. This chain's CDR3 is CASGTSGSLETQYF. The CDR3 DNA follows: TGCGCCAGTGGGACTAGCGGGAGCCTCGAGACCCAGTACTTC.

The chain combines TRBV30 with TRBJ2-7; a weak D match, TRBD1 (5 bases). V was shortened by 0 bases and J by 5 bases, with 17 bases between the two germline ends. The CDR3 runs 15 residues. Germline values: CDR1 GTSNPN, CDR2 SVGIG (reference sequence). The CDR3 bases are TGTGCCTGGAGTGTACCGGGCAGGGCACTTAACGAGCAGTACTTC. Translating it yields CAWSVPGRALNEQYF.

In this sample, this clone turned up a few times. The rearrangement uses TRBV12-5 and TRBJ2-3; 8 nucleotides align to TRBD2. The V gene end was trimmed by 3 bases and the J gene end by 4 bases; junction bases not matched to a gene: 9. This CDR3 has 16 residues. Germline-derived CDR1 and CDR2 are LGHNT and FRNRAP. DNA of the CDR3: TGTGCTAGTGGTTTTCTCCAGCGGGAGTTTCCAGATACGCAGTATTTT. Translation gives CASGFLQREFPDTQYF. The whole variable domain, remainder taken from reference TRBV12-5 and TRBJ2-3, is DARVTQTPRHKVTEMGQEVTMRCQPILGHNTVFWYRQTMMQGLELLAYFRNRAPLDDSGMPKDRFSAEMPDATLATLKIQPSEPRDSAVYFCASGFLQREFPDTQYFGPGTRLTVL.

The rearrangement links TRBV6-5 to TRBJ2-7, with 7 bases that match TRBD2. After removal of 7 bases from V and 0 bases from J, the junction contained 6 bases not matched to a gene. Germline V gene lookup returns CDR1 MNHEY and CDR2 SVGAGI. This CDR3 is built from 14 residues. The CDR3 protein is CASTPAGASYEQYF. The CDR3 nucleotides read TGTGCCAGCACCCCGGCGGGAGCCTCCTACGAGCAGTACTTC.

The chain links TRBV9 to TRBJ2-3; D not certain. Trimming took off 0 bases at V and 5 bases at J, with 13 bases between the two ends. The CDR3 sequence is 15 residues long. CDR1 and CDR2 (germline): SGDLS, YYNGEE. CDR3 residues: CASSVGRPPGDTQYF. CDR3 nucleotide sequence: TGTGCCAGCAGCGTAGGTCGCCCCCCGGGAGATACGCAGTATTTT.

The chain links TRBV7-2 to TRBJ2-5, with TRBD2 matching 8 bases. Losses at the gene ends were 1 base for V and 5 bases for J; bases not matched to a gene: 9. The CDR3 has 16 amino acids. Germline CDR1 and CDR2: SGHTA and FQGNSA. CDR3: CASSLEVAGSVETQYF. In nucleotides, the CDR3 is TGTGCCAGCAGCTTAGAGGTAGCGGGATCTGTGGAGACCCAGTACTTC.

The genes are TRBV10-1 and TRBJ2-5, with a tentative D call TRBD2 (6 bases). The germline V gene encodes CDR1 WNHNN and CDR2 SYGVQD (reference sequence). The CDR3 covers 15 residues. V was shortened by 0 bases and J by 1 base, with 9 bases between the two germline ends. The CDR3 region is CASSESGGSQETQYF. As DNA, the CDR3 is TGCGCCAGCAGTGAGTCGGGAGGATCCCAAGAGACCCAGTACTTC.

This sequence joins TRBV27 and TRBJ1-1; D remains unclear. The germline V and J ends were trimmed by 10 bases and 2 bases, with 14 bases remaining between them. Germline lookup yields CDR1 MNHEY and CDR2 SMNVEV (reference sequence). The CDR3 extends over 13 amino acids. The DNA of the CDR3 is TGTGCCACCAAGGAGGGTTCTAACACTGAAGCTTTCTTT. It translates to CATKEGSNTEAFF.

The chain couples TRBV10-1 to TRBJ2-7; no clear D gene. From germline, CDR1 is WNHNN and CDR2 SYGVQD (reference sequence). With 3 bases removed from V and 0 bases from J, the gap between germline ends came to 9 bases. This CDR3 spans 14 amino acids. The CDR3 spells CASSDHWSSYEQYF. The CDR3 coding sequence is TGCGCCAGCAGTGATCACTGGTCCTCCTACGAGCAGTACTTC.

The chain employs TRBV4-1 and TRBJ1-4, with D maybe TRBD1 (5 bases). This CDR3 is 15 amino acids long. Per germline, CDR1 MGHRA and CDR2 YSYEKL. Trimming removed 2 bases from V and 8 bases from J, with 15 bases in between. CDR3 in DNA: TGCGCCAGCAGCCAATCCAGGGAACGGGGGGAAAAACTGTTTTTT. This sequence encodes CASSQSRERGEKLFF.

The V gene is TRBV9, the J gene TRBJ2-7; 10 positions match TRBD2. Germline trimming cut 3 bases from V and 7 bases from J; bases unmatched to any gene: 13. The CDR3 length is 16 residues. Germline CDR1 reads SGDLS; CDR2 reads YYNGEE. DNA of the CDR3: TGTGCCAGCAGCGCCGGGGGAGCGGGAGGGGTCCAGGAGCAGTACTTC. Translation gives CASSAGGAGGVQEQYF.

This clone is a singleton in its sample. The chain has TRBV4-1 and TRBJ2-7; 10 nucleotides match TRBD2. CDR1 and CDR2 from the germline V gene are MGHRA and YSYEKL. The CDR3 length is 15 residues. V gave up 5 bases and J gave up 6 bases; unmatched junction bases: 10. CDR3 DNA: TGCGCCAGCAGCATAGTAGAAGCGGGAGGGAGCGAGCAGTACTTC. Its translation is CASSIVEAGGSEQYF.

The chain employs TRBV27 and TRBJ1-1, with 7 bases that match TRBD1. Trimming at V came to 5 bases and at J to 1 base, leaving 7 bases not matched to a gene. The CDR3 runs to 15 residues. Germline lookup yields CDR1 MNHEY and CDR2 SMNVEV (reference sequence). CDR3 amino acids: CASSTWTGGNTEAFF. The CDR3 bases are TGTGCCAGCAGTACGTGGACAGGAGGGAACACTGAAGCTTTCTTT.

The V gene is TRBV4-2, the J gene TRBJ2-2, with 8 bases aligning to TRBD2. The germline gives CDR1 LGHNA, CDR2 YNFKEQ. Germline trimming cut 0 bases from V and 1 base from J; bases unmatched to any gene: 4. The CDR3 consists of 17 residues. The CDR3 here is CASSQEPAGVNTGELFF. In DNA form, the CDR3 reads TGTGCCAGCAGCCAAGAACCAGCGGGAGTGAACACCGGGGAGCTGTTTTTT.

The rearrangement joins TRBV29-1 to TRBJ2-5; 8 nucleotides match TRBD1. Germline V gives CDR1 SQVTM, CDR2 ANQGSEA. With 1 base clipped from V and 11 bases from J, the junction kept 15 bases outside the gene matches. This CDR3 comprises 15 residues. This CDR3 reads CSVEVLGQGLGEQYF. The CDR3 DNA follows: TGCAGCGTTGAAGTTCTAGGACAGGGCCTAGGGGAGCAGTACTTC.

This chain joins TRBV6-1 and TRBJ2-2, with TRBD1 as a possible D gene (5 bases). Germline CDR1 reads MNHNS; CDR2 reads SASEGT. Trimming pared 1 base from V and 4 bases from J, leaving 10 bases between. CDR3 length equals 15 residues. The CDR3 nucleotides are TGTGCCAGCAGTGAAGGTACCACAGGCACCGGGGAGCTGTTTTTT. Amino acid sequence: CASSEGTTGTGELFF.

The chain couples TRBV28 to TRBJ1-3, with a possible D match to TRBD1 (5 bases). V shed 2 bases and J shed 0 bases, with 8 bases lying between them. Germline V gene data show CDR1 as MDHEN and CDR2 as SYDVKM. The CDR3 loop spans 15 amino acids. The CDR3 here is CASSLGHPSGNTIYF. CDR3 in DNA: TGTGCCAGCAGTTTAGGACACCCCTCTGGAAACACCATATATTTT.

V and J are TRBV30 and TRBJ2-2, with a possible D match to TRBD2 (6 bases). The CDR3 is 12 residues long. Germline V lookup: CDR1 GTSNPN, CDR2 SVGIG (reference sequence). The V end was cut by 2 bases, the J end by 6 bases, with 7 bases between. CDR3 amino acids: CAWSRGSGELFF. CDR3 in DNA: TGTGCCTGGAGTCGGGGGTCCGGGGAGCTGTTTTTT.

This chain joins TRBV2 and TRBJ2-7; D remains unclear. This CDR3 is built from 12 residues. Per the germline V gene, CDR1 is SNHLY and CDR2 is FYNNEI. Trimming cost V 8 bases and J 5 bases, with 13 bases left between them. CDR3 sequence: CASGLGPHEQYF. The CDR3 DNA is TGTGCCAGCGGGCTCGGCCCCCACGAGCAGTACTTC.

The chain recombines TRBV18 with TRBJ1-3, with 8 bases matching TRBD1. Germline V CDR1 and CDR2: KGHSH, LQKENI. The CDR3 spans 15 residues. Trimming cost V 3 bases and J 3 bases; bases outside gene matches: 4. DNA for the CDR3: TGTGCCAGCTCACCCCTGACAGGGGTTGGAAACACCATATATTTT. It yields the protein CASSPLTGVGNTIYF.

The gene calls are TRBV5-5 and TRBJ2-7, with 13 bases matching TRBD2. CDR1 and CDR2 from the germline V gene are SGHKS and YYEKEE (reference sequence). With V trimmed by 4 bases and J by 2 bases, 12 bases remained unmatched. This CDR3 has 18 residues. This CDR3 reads CASSGSGTSGDPTYEQYF. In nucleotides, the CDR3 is TGTGCCAGCAGCGGGTCCGGGACTAGCGGGGACCCCACCTACGAGCAGTACTTC.

The CDR3: CASSGTSAQGGNEQFF. The CDR3 bases are TGTGCCAGTAGTGGGACTAGCGCTCAAGGGGGCAATGAGCAGTTCTTC. The genes are TRBV19 and TRBJ2-1; 10 bases fit TRBD2. Germline values: CDR1 LNHDA, CDR2 SQIVND (reference sequence). This CDR3 is 16 amino acids long. The junction had 10 bases not matched to a gene; V was cut back by 5 bases and J by 6 bases.

CDR3 DNA: TGTGCCAGCAGTTACTCGAACTCCCTCTATGGCTACACCTTC. Its translation is CASSYSNSLYGYTF. The chain uses TRBV6-7 and TRBJ1-2; D ambiguous. TRBV6-7 carries the ORF label, with uncertain function. Deletions cut 0 bases from V and 4 bases from J, with 9 bases between. This CDR3 is 14 amino acids long.

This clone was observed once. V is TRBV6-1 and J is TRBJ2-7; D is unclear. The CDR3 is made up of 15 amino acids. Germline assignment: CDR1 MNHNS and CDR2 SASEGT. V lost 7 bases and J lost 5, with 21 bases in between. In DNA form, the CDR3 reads TGTGCCAGCACCAACCTGAGACATTATCCCGACGAGCAGTACTTC. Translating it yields CASTNLRHYPDEQYF.

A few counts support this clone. Here the CDR3 DNA reads TGTGCCAGCAGCTTGATACCTATCGGGGTTGCTGGAAACACCATATATTTT. It is translated as CASSLIPIGVAGNTIYF. This chain joins TRBV7-6 and TRBJ1-3; D not certain. The CDR3 contains 17 residues. The V end was cut by 3 bases, the J end by 2 bases, with 17 bases between. Looked up from germline, CDR1 is SGHVS and CDR2 is FNYEAQ.

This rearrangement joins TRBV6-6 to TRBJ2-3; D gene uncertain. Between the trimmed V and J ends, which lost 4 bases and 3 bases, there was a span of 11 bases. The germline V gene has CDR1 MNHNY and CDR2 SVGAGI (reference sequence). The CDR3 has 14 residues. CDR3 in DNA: TGTGCCAGCAGTTTGTGTCCCGGGACAGATACGCAGTATTTT. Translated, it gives CASSLCPGTDTQYF.